The rows below give T cell receptor beta chains drawn from one sample of a study of T cell responses to AZD1222 COVID-19 vaccine. The method was immunoSEQ multiplex PCR; TCRdb's version includes in-frame clones alone and lacks a portion of them. The sample yields tens of thousands of clones, about nine tenths seen once. Sequencing used peripheral blood, obtained 28 days after the second AZD1222 dose. Receptor source: an adult who received the AZD1222 COVID-19 vaccine. CDR3s leave out the opening cysteine and the closing phenylalanine or tryptophan.

J,V,CDR3
TRBJ1-5,TRBV6-5,ASSWGSNQPQH
TRBJ2-1,TRBV7-9,ASSPRALLSYNEQF
TRBJ1-1,TRBV5-5,ASSWTGEGTEAF
TRBJ1-6,TRBV6-5,ASSYGTGGSSPLH
TRBJ2-2,TRBV27,ASSLGAAGELF
TRBJ2-7,TRBV6-5,ASSKTGSYEQY
TRBJ1-6,TRBV19,ASSLGDRPNSPLH
TRBJ2-7,TRBV7-7,ASSLGSGGVYEQY
TRBJ1-5,TRBV28,ASSSYSNQPQH
TRBJ1-5,TRBV5-6,ASSLWGQGVGQPQH
TRBJ2-3,TRBV6-2/TRBV6-3,ASSYTADTQY
TRBJ2-1,TRBV7-2,ASSKQALRYNEQF
TRBJ1-6,TRBV3-1/TRBV3-2,ASSLQGVVRNSPLH
TRBJ1-1,TRBV18,ASSPQYVDREVEILKAF
TRBJ1-3,TRBV5-4,ASSFNRGRDGNTIY
TRBJ2-1,TRBV24-1,ATSVGGSGNEQF
TRBJ1-4,TRBV25-1,ASSNSATNEKLF
TRBJ1-1,TRBV5-1,ASSLAQGSNTEAF
TRBJ2-3,TRBV27,ASSSLPGGGYTDTQY
TRBJ2-2,TRBV6-5,ASDAGSGELF
TRBJ2-7,TRBV7-8,ASSLKQGPDEQY
TRBJ2-2,TRBV24-1,ATSGRQGNTGELF
TRBJ1-4,TRBV14,ASKRGYNEKLF
TRBJ1-4,TRBV29-1,SVRPGTGPYEKLF
TRBJ1-6,TRBV7-9,ASSLMAGSNSPLH
TRBJ2-1,TRBV7-9,ASSWKNRGNEQF
TRBJ2-6,TRBV24-1,ATPIRDRGIGHSGANVLT
TRBJ1-5,TRBV24-1,ATSERTGLQPQH
TRBJ2-5,TRBV9,ASSGIRGGETQY
TRBJ1-4,TRBV7-9,ASSPVQGSTNEKLF
TRBJ1-6,TRBV6-5,ASSYSPPGDNSPLH
TRBJ1-5,TRBV9,ASSVDAGNQPQH
TRBJ1-1,TRBV6-5,ASSRLTVEAF
TRBJ1-4,TRBV7-9,ASSFPTSGTSNEKLF
TRBJ2-3,TRBV27,ASSLSGLASTDTQY
TRBJ1-3,TRBV4-2,ASSQEVSGNTIY
TRBJ1-2,TRBV14,ASSQDRRGGYGYT
TRBJ2-3,TRBV7-3,ASSSSGADTQY
TRBJ1-5,TRBV28,ASSLSRNQPQH
TRBJ2-3,TRBV9,ASSVSPGGGKATDTQY
TRBJ2-7,TRBV28,ASSFPPPSYEQY
TRBJ2-5,TRBV5-1,ASSFSDRGQETQY
TRBJ1-1,TRBV5-4,ASSLDVLGGTEAF
TRBJ1-2,TRBV12-3/TRBV12-4,ASSRVRDGYT
TRBJ1-1,TRBV6-2/TRBV6-3,ASSTYDRGNTEAF
TRBJ2-2,TRBV2,ASGDRGRTGELF
TRBJ2-7,TRBV5-6,ASSRDGEQY
TRBJ2-1,TRBV28,ASSLPSTSYNEQF
TRBJ1-5,TRBV5-5,ASSFSPGGNQPQH
TRBJ1-1,TRBV5-4,ASSLGQANTEAF
TRBJ1-2,TRBV19,ASSTGTGNYGYT
TRBJ1-4,TRBV6-1,ASSGGQIRSSTNEKLF
TRBJ2-3,TRBV10-1,ASRDDEADTQY
TRBJ2-1,TRBV25-1,ASSADQTGANEQF
TRBJ1-1,TRBV6-5,ASSLGLNTEAF
TRBJ1-3,TRBV6-1,ASSEGGGSGNTIY
TRBJ1-3,TRBV30,AWRFSFSGNTIY
TRBJ2-6,TRBV9,ASSVTGSGANVLT